This T cell receptor beta chain was documented in a study of blood T cell repertoires in COVID-19. Study overall: Sites across the United States, Italy and Spain contributed samples from acute and convalescent COVID-19.

TCRdb keeps only in-frame clones here, not all; method: immunoSEQ multiplex PCR. The sample shows approximately 240,000 clones, about 88% of them seen only once. Germline V gene data show CDR1 as SGHNT and CDR2 as YENEEA. CDR3 length equals 14 residues. Trimming shortened V by 5 bases and J by 7 bases, and 14 bases separated the two germline ends. What was sequenced was peripheral blood. This TCR derives from a middle-aged woman who had recovered from COVID-19. The gene calls are TRBV11-3 and TRBJ2-2; D is ambiguous. As DNA, the CDR3 is TGTGCCAGCAGCAGCCGACGGTCGGGCGGGGAGCTGTTTTTT. As protein: CASSSRRSGGELFF.